This T cell receptor (beta chain) was sequenced during a study of T cell responses to AZD1222 COVID-19 vaccine. Pooling covered second doses at about 4 or about 12 weeks. Generated by immunoSEQ multiplex PCR, the TCRdb table keeps only in-frame clones and is missing some. The table has around 44,000 clones, about 86% seen once. Whole-study findings and limits: Vaccination with two AZD1222 doses was followed by a rise in Spike-specific TCR breadth and depth. It should be noted that donors were predominantly white British and more often female, and clonal diversity was possibly underestimated.

On this clone: What it recognizes is unknown.

The length of the CDR3 is 14 residues. Trimming pared 5 bases from V and 4 bases from J, leaving 11 bases between. Germline V gene lookup returns CDR1 ENHRY and CDR2 SYGVKD. This TCR was sampled from an adult who received the AZD1222 COVID-19 vaccine. Material: peripheral blood, obtained 28 days after the second AZD1222 dose. The rearrangement joins TRBV10-3 to TRBJ2-2; tentative D call: TRBD2 (7 bases). The CDR3 region has the DNA TGTGCCATCAGTTACAGGGAGGGCACCGGGGAGCTGTTTTTT. This sequence encodes CAISYREGTGELFF.